What follows are 7 T cell receptor beta chains derived from one specimen sequenced in a study of T cells in Graves' hyperthyroidism and ophthalmopathy. The CDR3 regions of TCR beta were amplified from RNA transcripts. The TCR CDR3 was amplified in a first-round RT-PCR using the HTBI primer set. TCRdb reprocessed the multiplex PCR reads with MiXCR, giving one entry per CDR3 protein. The table records 400,000 to 600,000 distinct CDR3 sequences, about 15% of them present only once. Sequencing used blood. These receptors came from a woman aged 30 to 39 with Graves' ophthalmopathy.

The V gene is TRBV7-4, the J gene TRBJ1-2; a weak D match, TRBD1 (5 bases). This CDR3 region has 15 residues. Between the trimmed V and J ends, which lost 1 base and 4 bases, there was a span of 13 bases. The germline gives CDR1 SGHVT, CDR2 SQSDAQ. The CDR3 DNA reads TGTGCCAGCAGCTTAGAGGAGGGGCGGGTCTATGGCTACACCTTC. Translation gives CASSLEEGRVYGYTF.

The table lists this clonotype with many counts. The chain uses TRBV18 and TRBJ1-1, with no clear D. Trimming pared 3 bases from V and 0 bases from J, leaving 8 bases between. The CDR3 covers 14 residues. Germline CDR1 and CDR2: KGHSH and LQKENI. The DNA for the CDR3 is TGTGCCAGCTCACCCCTGCAGATGAACACTGAAGCTTTCTTT. Amino acids: CASSPLQMNTEAFF.

The CDR3 DNA sequence: TGCGCCAGCAGCCGTAGCGGGGGAAACTACAATGAGCAGTTCTTC. It translates to CASSRSGGNYNEQFF. V and J are TRBV5-1 and TRBJ2-1; 9 bases match TRBD2. The V gene end was trimmed by 4 bases and the J gene end by 3 bases; junction bases not matched to a gene: 5. The CDR3 runs to 15 residues. Looked up from germline, CDR1 is SGHRS and CDR2 is YFSETQ.

V and J are TRBV7-2 and TRBJ2-7; perhaps TRBD2 as D (6 bases). Trimming took 0 bases from V and 0 from J, leaving 12 bases between them. CDR1 and CDR2 from the germline V gene are SGHTA and FQGNSA. The CDR3 consists of 16 residues. CDR3 amino acids: CASSLAGGSSSYEQYF. DNA for the CDR3: TGTGCCAGCAGCTTAGCGGGGGGATCGAGCTCCTACGAGCAGTACTTC.

The gene calls are TRBV29-1 and TRBJ2-1; 11 bases are a match to TRBD2. With V trimmed by 6 bases and J by 5 bases, 12 bases remained unmatched. The germline V gene has CDR1 SQVTM and CDR2 ANQGSEA. CDR3 length: 16 amino acids. This chain's CDR3 is CSVDLAGGWRNNEQFF. The CDR3 bases are TGCAGCGTGGACTTAGCGGGAGGGTGGCGTAACAATGAGCAGTTCTTC.

This clonotype was counted a few times. The genes are TRBV6-1 and TRBJ2-1; 11 positions match TRBD2. V shed 5 bases and J 3 bases; nucleotides not matched to a gene: 6. The germline gives CDR1 MNHNS, CDR2 SASEGT. The CDR3 consists of 16 residues. In nucleotides, the CDR3 is TGTGCCAGCAGTTTTAGCGGGAGGGCCCACTACAATGAGCAGTTCTTC. Protein: CASSFSGRAHYNEQFF.

This clonotype was counted only a few times. The chain employs TRBV6-2 or TRBV6-3 and TRBJ2-1, with 13 nucleotides matching TRBD2. Germline CDR1 MNHEY, CDR2 SVGEGT. The CDR3 contains 18 residues. The J segment lost 8 bases and the V segment lost 4 bases, leaving 14 bases of the junction unmatched. CDR3 residues: CASSSNLPGTSGVYEQFF. The CDR3 bases are TGTGCCAGCAGTTCGAACCTCCCCGGGACTAGCGGGGTGTATGAGCAGTTCTTC.